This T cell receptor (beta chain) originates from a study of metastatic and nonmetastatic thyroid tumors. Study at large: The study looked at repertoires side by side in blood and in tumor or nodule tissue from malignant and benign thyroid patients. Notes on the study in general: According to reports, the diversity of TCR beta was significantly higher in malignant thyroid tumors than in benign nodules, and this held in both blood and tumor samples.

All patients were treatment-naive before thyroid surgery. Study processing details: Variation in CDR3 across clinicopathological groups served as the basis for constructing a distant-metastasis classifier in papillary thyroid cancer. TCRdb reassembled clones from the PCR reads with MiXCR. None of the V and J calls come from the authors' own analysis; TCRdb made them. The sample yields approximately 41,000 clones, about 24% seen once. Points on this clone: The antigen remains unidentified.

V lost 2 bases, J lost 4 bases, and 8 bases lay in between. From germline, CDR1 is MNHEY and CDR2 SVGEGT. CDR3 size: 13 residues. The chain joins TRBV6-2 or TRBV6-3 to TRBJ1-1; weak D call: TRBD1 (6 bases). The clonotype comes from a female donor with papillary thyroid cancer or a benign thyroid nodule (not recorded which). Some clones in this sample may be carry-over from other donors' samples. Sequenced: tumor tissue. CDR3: CASSYTGSTEAFF. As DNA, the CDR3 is TGTGCCAGCAGTTACACAGGGAGCACTGAAGCTTTCTTT.